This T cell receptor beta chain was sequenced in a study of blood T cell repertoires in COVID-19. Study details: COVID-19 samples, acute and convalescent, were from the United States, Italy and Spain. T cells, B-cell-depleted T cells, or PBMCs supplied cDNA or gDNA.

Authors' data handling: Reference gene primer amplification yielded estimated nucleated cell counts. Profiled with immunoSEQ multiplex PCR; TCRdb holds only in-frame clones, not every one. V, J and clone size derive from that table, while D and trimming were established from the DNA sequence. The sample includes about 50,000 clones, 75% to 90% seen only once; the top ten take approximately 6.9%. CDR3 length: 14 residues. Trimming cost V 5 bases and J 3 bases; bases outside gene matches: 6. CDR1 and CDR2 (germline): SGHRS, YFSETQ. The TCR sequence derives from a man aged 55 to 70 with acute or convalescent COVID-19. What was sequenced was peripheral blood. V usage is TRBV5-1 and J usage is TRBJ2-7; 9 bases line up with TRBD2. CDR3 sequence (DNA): TGCGCCAGCAGATCGGGGACTAGCAACTACGAGCAGTACTTC. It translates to CASRSGTSNYEQYF.